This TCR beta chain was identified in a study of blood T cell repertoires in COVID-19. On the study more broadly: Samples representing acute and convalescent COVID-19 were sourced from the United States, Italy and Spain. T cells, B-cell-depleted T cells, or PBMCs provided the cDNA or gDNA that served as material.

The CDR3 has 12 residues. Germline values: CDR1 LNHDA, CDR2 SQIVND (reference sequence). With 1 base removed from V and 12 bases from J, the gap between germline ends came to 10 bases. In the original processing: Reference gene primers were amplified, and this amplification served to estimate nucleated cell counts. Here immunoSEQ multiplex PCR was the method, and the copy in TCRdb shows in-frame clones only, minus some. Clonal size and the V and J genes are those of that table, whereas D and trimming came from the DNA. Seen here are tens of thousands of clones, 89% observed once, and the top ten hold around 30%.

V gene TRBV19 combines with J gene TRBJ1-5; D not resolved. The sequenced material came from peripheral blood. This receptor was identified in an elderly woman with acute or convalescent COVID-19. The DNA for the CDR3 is TGTGCCAGTAGTATAGCCGCGGCCCGCCAGCATTTT. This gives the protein CASSIAAARQHF.